The 17 T cell receptor beta chains below were found in one sample sequenced in a study of vaccination effects on CD4 cells after COVID-19. Using immunoSEQ multiplex PCR, the repertoire was profiled, and TCRdb retains in-frame clones only, with some absent. The table records over 50,000 clones, roughly 80% of them present only once. Sequencing in the ViraFEST assay came after antigen-specific CD4+ T cells had been expanded with viral peptide pools, which were used to stimulate PBMC. Cultured cells yielded isolated CD4+ T cells after 10 days. No antigen is known for these receptors. The sample consisted of CD4+ T cells from PBMCs cultured with HCoV-229E spike peptides, taken before COVID-19 vaccination. The source of these receptors is a human donor who received a COVID-19 vaccine.

The chain has TRBV2 and TRBJ1-3, with a possible D match to TRBD1 (5 bases). The CDR3 is 16 amino acids. V was trimmed by 5 bases and J by 1 base, leaving 15 bases between them. From germline, CDR1 is SNHLY and CDR2 FYNNEI. DNA for the CDR3: TGTGCCAGCAGTTCCCAGGGATCTTCTTCTGGAAACACCATATATTTT. It encodes CASSSQGSSSGNTIYF.

A few counts support this clone. This chain joins TRBV7-9 and TRBJ2-6, with D hard to call. Deletions cut 6 bases from V and 0 bases from J, with 9 bases between. CDR1 SEHNR and CDR2 FQNEAQ come from the germline V gene (reference sequence). CDR3 size: 15 residues. CDR3 DNA sequence: TGTGCCAGCAGTTGGGGATCCTCTGGGGCCAACGTCCTGACTTTC. Translation gives CASSWGSSGANVLTF.

The rearrangement links TRBV28 to TRBJ2-5; 9 nucleotides match TRBD1. CDR3 length equals 17 residues. Trimming at V came to 4 bases and at J to 6 bases, leaving 15 bases not matched to a gene. Germline CDR1 MDHEN, CDR2 SYDVKM. The CDR3 sequence is CASSYDFTGGARKTQYF. The DNA for the CDR3 is TGTGCCAGCAGTTACGACTTCACAGGGGGCGCCAGGAAGACCCAGTACTTC.

This chain joins TRBV11-2 and TRBJ2-2; D remains unclear. Germline-derived CDR1 and CDR2 are SGHAT and FQNNGV. V was trimmed by 5 bases and J by 0 bases, leaving 7 bases between them. The CDR3 extends over 14 amino acids. In DNA, the CDR3 is TGTGCCAGCAGCCCGCGTCCGAACACCGGGGAGCTGTTTTTT. It is translated as CASSPRPNTGELFF.

The chain joins TRBV20-1 to TRBJ2-3; 11 nucleotides agree with TRBD2. V was pared by 3 bases and J by 3 bases, with 5 bases of the junction left unmatched. The CDR3 extends over 15 amino acids. The germline gives CDR1 DFQATT, CDR2 SNEGSKA (reference sequence). CDR3 protein: CSASEASGGTDTQYF. CDR3 sequence (DNA): TGCAGTGCTAGTGAGGCTAGCGGGGGGACAGATACGCAGTATTTT.

This sequence joins TRBV12-3 or TRBV12-4 and TRBJ2-2; a weak D match, TRBD1 (6 bases). The CDR3 extends over 13 amino acids. The ends were cut back, 7 bases at V and 1 base at J, with 7 bases in the middle. The CDR3 spells CASIQGNTGELFF. CDR3 DNA sequence: TGTGCCAGCATACAGGGGAACACCGGGGAGCTGTTTTTT.

In this sample, this clone turned up once. The chain combines TRBV5-3 with TRBJ1-4; no clear D. TRBV5-3 qualifies as an ORF whose function is uncertain. Trimming removed 2 bases from V and 7 bases from J, with 12 bases in between. CDR3 length: 14 amino acids. The CDR3 here is CARSFREHPEKLFF. DNA for the CDR3: TGTGCCAGAAGCTTTCGGGAGCATCCTGAAAAACTGTTTTTT.

The chain has TRBV18 and TRBJ1-1; possible D gene TRBD1, 5 bases. The CDR3 totals 13 residues. Deletions cut 5 bases from V and 6 bases from J, with 13 bases between. Germline V CDR1 and CDR2: KGHSH, LQKENI. In DNA, the CDR3 is TGTGCCAGCTCATCATCAGGGTTTCCTGAAGCTTTCTTT. This encodes CASSSSGFPEAFF.

The V call is TRBV19, the J call TRBJ2-5, with 10 bases fitting TRBD2. The trim removed 5 bases at V and 5 bases at J, leaving 11 bases unmatched. Germline V gene lookup returns CDR1 LNHDA and CDR2 SQIVND (reference sequence). The CDR3 has 16 amino acids. The CDR3 loop is CASSRGLAGGEETQYF. CDR3 nucleotides: TGTGCCAGTAGTCGAGGGTTAGCGGGGGGAGAGGAGACCCAGTACTTC. Complete variable domain (other parts from reference TRBV19 and TRBJ2-5): DGGITQSPKYLFRKEGQNVTLSCEQNLNHDAMYWYRQDPGQGLRLIYYSQIVNDFQKGDIAEGYSVSREKKESFPLTVTSAQKNPTAFYLCASSRGLAGGEETQYFGPGTRLLVL.

The chain employs TRBV24-1 and TRBJ2-1, with D possibly being TRBD1 or TRBD2 (5 bases each). The CDR3 extends over 16 amino acids. In germline, CDR1 is KGHDR, CDR2 SFDVKD. V gave up 3 bases and J gave up 6 bases, with 17 bases separating them. The CDR3 region is CATSDPGTGSINEQFF. The CDR3 DNA is TGTGCCACCAGTGATCCCGGGACGGGAAGCATCAATGAGCAGTTCTTC.

The gene calls are TRBV19 and TRBJ2-2; 15 nucleotides align to TRBD2. After removal of 5 bases from V and 3 bases from J, the junction contained 4 bases not matched to a gene. The CDR3 is made up of 17 amino acids. CDR1 is LNHDA and CDR2 is SQIVND in the germline V gene (reference sequence). CDR3 in amino acids: CASSSGLAGGDTGELFF. The CDR3 DNA reads TGTGCCAGTAGTTCCGGACTAGCGGGGGGGGACACCGGGGAGCTGTTTTTT.

The J gene is TRBJ2-2, the V gene TRBV18, with 7 bases aligning to TRBD2. Trimming at V came to 2 bases and at J to 2 bases, leaving 5 bases not matched to a gene. The CDR3 is 16 amino acids. Germline assignment: CDR1 KGHSH and CDR2 LQKENI. In nucleotides, the CDR3 is TGTGCCAGCTCACCATGGAGCGGGGAAAACACCGGGGAGCTGTTTTTT. Amino acids: CASSPWSGENTGELFF.

The rearrangement uses TRBV18 and TRBJ2-4; 10 bases align to TRBD2. The CDR3 covers 15 residues. Losses at the gene ends were 3 bases for V and 8 bases for J; bases not matched to a gene: 7. Germline V gene lookup returns CDR1 KGHSH and CDR2 LQKENI. DNA of the CDR3: TGTGCCAGCTCACCCCAGGGGAGCGGGAGGGACATTCAGTACTTC. Residues: CASSPQGSGRDIQYF.

The chain couples TRBV6-5 to TRBJ1-1; D call uncertain. Per germline, CDR1 MNHEY and CDR2 SVGAGI. The CDR3 is made up of 13 amino acids. CDR3 loop: CASSFDWGTEAFF. CDR3 DNA sequence: TGTGCTTCCTCTTTTGATTGGGGCACTGAAGCTTTCTTT.

This chain links TRBV18 with TRBJ1-1; 7 nucleotides match TRBD1. Germline trimming cut 3 bases from V and 6 bases from J; bases unmatched to any gene: 10. This CDR3 region has 15 residues. Germline V CDR1 and CDR2: KGHSH, LQKENI. CDR3 sequence reads: CASSPSTGTGAEAFF. CDR3 DNA sequence: TGTGCCAGCTCACCCTCGACAGGGACGGGTGCTGAAGCTTTCTTT.

The rearrangement uses TRBV18 and TRBJ2-2; 7 bases map to TRBD1. CDR3 length: 18 amino acids. After removal of 5 bases from V and 5 bases from J, the junction contained 17 bases not matched to a gene. Germline CDR1 is KGHSH and CDR2 is LQKENI. The CDR3 DNA sequence: TGTGCCAGCTCAAGAAGGGAACAGGGGATATCCTGGACCGGGGAGCTGTTTTTT. This translates into CASSRREQGISWTGELFF.

This chain uses TRBV25-1 with TRBJ2-2; D possibly uses TRBD1 or TRBD2 (5 bases each). V dropped 9 bases and J dropped 3 bases, with 14 bases sitting between them. The CDR3 runs to 14 residues. Per germline, CDR1 MGHDK and CDR2 SYGVNS. Written as DNA, the CDR3 is TGTGCCAGTCCGGGACCCAGAGACACCGGGGAGCTGTTTTTT. Translation: CASPGPRDTGELFF.